This paragraph reports one T cell receptor beta chain. Germline values: CDR1 LNHDA, CDR2 SQIVND (reference sequence). The CDR3 loop spans 13 amino acids. V was cut by 0 bases and J by 2 bases, with 3 bases left in between. The entry originates in a study of OX40 agonist ivuxolimab in advanced cancers. The assay was immunoSEQ multiplex PCR, and TCRdb's table has in-frame clones only and misses some. Of roughly 26,000 clones listed, about 90% are singletons. The sequences come from CD4+ or CD8+ T cells sorted from blood, collected in a trial of the OX40 agonist ivuxolimab. This clonotype was sampled from an adult with an advanced solid tumor such as melanoma, head and neck, liver or kidney cancer. V usage is TRBV19 and J usage is TRBJ2-3; no reliable D call. The CDR3 spells CASSIDITDTQYF. The CDR3 DNA reads as TGTGCCAGTAGTATAGATATCACAGATACGCAGTATTTT.